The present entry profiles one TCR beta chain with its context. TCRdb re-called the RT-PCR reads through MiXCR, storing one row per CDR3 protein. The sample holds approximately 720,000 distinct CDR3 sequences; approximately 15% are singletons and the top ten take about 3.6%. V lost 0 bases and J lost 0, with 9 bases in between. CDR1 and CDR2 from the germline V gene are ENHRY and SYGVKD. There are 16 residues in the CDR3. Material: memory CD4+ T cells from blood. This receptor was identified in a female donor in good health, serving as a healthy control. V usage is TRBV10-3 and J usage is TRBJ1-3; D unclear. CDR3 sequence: CAISESSLYSGNTIYF. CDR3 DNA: TGTGCCATCAGTGAGTCCAGTCTCTACTCTGGAAACACCATATATTTT.